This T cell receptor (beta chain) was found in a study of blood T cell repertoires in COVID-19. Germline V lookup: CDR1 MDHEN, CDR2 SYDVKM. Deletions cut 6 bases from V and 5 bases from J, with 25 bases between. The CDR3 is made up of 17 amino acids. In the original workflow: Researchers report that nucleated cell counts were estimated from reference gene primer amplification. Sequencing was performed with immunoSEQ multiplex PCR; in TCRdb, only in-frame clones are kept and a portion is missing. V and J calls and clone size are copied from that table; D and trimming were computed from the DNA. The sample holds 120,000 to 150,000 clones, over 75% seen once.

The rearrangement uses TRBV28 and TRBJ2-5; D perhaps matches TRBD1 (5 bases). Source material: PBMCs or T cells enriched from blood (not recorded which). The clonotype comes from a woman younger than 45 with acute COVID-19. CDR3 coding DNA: TGTGCCAGCAGCCAATCAAAGCTCGCAGGGTACTCGGAGACCCAGTACTTC. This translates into CASSQSKLAGYSETQYF. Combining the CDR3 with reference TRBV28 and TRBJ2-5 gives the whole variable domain DVKVTQSSRYLVKRTGEKVFLECVQDMDHENMFWYRQDPGLGLRLIYFSYDVKMKEKGDIPEGYSVSREKKERFSLILESASTNQTSMYLCASSQSKLAGYSETQYFGPGTRLLVL.